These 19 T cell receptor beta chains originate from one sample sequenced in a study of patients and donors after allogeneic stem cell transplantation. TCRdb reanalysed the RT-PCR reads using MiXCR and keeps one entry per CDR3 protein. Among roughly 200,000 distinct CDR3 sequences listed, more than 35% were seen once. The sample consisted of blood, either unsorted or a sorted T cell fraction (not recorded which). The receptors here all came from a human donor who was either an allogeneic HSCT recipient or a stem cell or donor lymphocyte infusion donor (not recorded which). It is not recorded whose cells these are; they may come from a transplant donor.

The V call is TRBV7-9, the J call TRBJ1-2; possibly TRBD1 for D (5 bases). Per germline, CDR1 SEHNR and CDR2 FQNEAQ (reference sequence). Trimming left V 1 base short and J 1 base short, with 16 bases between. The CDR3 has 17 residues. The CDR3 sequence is CASSLVVAADSNYGYTF. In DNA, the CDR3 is TGTGCCAGCAGCTTAGTAGTTGCGGCAGACAGTAACTATGGCTACACCTTC.

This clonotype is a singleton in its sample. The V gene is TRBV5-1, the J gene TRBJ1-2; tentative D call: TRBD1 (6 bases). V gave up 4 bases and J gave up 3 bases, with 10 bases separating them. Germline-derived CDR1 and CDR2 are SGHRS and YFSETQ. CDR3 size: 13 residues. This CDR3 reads CASSTGFDYGYTF. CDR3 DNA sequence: TGCGCCAGCAGCACAGGGTTCGACTATGGCTACACCTTC.

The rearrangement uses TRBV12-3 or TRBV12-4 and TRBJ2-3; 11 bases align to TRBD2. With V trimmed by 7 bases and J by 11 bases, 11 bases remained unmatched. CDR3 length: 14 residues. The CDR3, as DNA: TGTGCCAGCACCCGGGGACTAGCGGTATGGGGGCAGTATTTT. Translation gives CASTRGLAVWGQYF.

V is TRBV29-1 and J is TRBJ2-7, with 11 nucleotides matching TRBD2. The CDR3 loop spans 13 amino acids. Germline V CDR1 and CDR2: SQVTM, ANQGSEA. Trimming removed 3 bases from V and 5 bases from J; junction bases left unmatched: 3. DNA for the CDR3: TGCAGCGTTGATCTAGCGGGGGGTAACGAGCAGTACTTC. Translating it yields CSVDLAGGNEQYF.

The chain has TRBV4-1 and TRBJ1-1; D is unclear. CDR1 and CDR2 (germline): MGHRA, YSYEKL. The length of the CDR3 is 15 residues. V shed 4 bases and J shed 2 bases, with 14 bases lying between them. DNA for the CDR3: TGCGCCAGCAGCCCCCAACACCACCGCAACACTGAAGCTTTCTTT. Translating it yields CASSPQHHRNTEAFF.

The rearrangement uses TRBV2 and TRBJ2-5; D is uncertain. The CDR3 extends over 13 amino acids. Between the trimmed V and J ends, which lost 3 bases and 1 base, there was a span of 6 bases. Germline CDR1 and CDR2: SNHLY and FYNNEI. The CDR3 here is CASSDDFQETQYF. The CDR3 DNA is TGTGCCAGCAGTGATGACTTCCAAGAGACCCAGTACTTC.

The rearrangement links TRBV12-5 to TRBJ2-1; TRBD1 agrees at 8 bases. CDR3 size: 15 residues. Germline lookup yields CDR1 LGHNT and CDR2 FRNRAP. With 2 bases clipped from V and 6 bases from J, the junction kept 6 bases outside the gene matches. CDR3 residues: CASGLTDRVVNEQFF. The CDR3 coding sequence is TGTGCTAGTGGTTTGACGGACAGGGTGGTCAATGAGCAGTTCTTC.

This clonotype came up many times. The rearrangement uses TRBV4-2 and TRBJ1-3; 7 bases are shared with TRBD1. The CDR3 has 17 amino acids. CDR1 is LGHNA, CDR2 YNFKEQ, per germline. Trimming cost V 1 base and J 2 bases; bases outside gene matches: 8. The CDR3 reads CASSQATGDLPGNTIYF. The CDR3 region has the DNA TGTGCCAGCAGCCAAGCAACAGGGGACTTGCCTGGAAACACCATATATTTT.

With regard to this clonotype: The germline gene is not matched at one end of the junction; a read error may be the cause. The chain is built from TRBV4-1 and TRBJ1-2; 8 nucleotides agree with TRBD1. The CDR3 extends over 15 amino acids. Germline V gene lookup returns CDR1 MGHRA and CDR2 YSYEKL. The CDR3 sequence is CASSEDRGVGYGYTF. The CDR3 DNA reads TGCGCCAGCAGCGAAGACAGGGGTGTTGGCTATGGCTACACCTTC.

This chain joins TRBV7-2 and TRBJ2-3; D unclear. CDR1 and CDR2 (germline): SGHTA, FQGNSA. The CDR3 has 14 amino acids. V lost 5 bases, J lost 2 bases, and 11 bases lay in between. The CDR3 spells CASSPLGFTDTQYF. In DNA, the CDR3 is TGTGCCAGCAGCCCGCTTGGGTTCACAGATACGCAGTATTTT.

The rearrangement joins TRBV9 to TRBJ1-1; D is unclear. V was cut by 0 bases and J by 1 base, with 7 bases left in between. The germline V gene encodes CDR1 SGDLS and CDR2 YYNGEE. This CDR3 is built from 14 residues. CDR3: CASSVDPKNTEAFF. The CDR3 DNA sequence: TGTGCCAGCAGCGTAGACCCGAAGAACACTGAAGCTTTCTTT. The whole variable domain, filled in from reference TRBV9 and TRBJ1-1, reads DSGVTQTPKHLITATGQRVTLRCSPRSGDLSVYWYQQSLDQGLQFLIQYYNGEERAKGNILERFSAQQFPDLHSELNLSSLELGDSALYFCASSVDPKNTEAFFGQGTRLTVV.

CDR3 nucleotide sequence: TGCGCCAGCAGCACAGGTCCACTCTCCTACAATGAGCAGTTCTTC. It encodes CASSTGPLSYNEQFF. The genes are TRBV5-1 and TRBJ2-1; D perhaps matches TRBD1 (5 bases). This CDR3 comprises 15 residues. V was trimmed by 4 bases and J by 0 bases, leaving 11 bases between them. CDR1 SGHRS and CDR2 YFSETQ come from the germline V gene.

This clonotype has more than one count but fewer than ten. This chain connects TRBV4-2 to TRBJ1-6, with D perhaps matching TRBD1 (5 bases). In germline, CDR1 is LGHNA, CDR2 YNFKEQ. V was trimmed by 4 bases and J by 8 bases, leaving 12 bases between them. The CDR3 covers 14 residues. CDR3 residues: CASSPPRADSPLHF. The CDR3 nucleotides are TGTGCCAGCAGCCCCCCCAGGGCCGATTCACCCCTCCACTTT.

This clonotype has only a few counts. The DNA of the CDR3 is TGTGCCAGCAGTTACTCCCGGAGATCGTCGTCCTCACCCCTCCACTTT. It translates to CASSYSRRSSSSPLHF. The chain carries TRBV6-1 and TRBJ1-6; D remains unclear. Per the germline V gene, CDR1 is MNHNS and CDR2 is SASEGT. The V end lost 5 bases, the J end lost 10 bases, and 21 bases lay between the germline ends. The CDR3 length is 16 residues.

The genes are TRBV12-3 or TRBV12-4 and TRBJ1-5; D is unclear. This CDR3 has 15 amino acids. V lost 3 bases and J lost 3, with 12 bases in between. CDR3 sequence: CASSFSGENNQPQHF. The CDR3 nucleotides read TGTGCCAGCAGTTTTAGCGGGGAGAACAATCAGCCCCAGCATTTT.

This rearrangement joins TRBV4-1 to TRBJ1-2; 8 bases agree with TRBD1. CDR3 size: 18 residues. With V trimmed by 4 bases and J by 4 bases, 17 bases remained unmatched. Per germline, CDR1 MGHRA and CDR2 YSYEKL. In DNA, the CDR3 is TGCGCCAGCAGCCTATCACATTCCCTGGACAGGGTCGGCTATGGCTACACCTTC. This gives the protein CASSLSHSLDRVGYGYTF.

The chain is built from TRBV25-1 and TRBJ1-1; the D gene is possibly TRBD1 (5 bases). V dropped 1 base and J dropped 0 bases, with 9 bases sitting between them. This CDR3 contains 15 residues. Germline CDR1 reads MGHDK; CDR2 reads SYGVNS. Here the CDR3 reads CASSESGVVNTEAFF. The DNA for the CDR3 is TGTGCCAGCAGTGAATCGGGGGTGGTGAACACTGAAGCTTTCTTT.

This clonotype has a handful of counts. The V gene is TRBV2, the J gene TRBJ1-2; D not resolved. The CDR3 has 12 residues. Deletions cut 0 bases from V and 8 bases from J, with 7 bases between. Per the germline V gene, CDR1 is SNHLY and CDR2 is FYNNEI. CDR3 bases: TGTGCCAGCAGTGAAGCAGGAAGAGGCTACACCTTC. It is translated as CASSEAGRGYTF. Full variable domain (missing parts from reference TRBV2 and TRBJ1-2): EPEVTQTPSHQVTQMGQEVILRCVPISNHLYFYWYRQILGQKVEFLVSFYNNEISEKSEIFDDQFSVERPDGSNFTLKIRSTKLEDSAMYFCASSEAGRGYTFGSGTRLTVV.

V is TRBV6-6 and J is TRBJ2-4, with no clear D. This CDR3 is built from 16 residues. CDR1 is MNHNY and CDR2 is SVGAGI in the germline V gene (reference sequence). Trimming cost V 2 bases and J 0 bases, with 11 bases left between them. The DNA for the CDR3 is TGTGCCAGCAGTTACGCCATCCGAGTAGCCAAAAACATTCAGTACTTC. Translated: CASSYAIRVAKNIQYF.